The rows below give T cell receptor beta chains drawn from one sample of a study of cytomegalovirus exposure and HLA in healthy donors. Sequencing used immunoSEQ multiplex PCR; TCRdb keeps in-frame clones, though not all of them. The data contain tens of thousands of clones, approximately 96% of them singletons. The specimen was PBMCs. These receptors were collected from a woman aged 18-29 years in good health and CMV-seronegative. Each CDR3 is given with its conserved first and last residue. The D gene is left open where the match is weak. Where a row states a size, it is once, few, many or the class of an expanded clone; other rows omit it.

d_gene	v_gene	abundance	j_gene	CDR3nt	CDR3aa
-	TRBV27	-	TRBJ2-7	TGTGCCAGCAGCCCGATCGGTTACGAGCAGTACTTC	CASSPIGYEQYF
-	TRBV2	-	TRBJ2-4	TGTGCCAGCCGGTGGGCTCTCGGCACGGCCAAAAACATTCAGTACTTC	CASRWALGTAKNIQYF
-	TRBV6-1	-	TRBJ1-1	TGTGCCAGCAGTGAAGCGCTTGGGGGGGCGGCTTTCTTT	CASSEALGGAAFF
TRBD2	TRBV7-9	-	TRBJ2-1	TGTGCCAGCAGCTTAGCTGGCACTAGCGGGAGTAATGAGCAGTTCTTC	CASSLAGTSGSNEQFF
-	TRBV4-1	-	TRBJ2-7	TGCGCCAGCAGCCAAGATCAGGGGCAGGGCACCTACGAGCAGTACTTC	CASSQDQGQGTYEQYF
TRBD2	TRBV30	-	TRBJ2-5	TGTGCCTGGACCGGGACTAGCTTCCAAGAGACCCAGTACTTC	CAWTGTSFQETQYF
TRBD2	TRBV7-6	-	TRBJ2-1	TGTGCCAGCAGCTTAGGCGGGAGAGCGGGTAATGAGCAGTTCTTC	CASSLGGRAGNEQFF
-	TRBV27	-	TRBJ2-7	TGTGCCAGCAGTTTATACCCGGGACACCGGGGCCACTACGAGCAGTACTTC	CASSLYPGHRGHYEQYF
-	TRBV21-1	-	TRBJ2-7	TGTGCCAGCAGCAAAGTGGGAAAAGGGAGGGTAACGGGGGAGCAGTACTTC	CASSKVGKGRVTGEQYF
-	TRBV28	once	TRBJ2-3	TGTGCCAGCAGTTCCGCGGGCACAGATACGCAGTATTTT	CASSSAGTDTQYF
TRBD2	TRBV7-2	-	TRBJ2-2	TGTGCCAGCAGCTTAGTTGTGCGGGAGGCCAACACCGGGGAGCTGTTTTTT	CASSLVVREANTGELFF
TRBD2	TRBV10-1	-	TRBJ2-7	TGCGCCAGCAGTGGTGCCGGGACTAGCTCTCCCTACGAGCAGTACTTC	CASSGAGTSSPYEQYF
-	TRBV9	-	TRBJ2-5	TGTGCCAGCAGCGTGAGCGGCCAAGAGACCCAGTACTTC	CASSVSGQETQYF
TRBD2	TRBV18	-	TRBJ2-3	TGTGCCAGCTCACCAACTAGCGGGAGAACAGATACGCAGTATTTT	CASSPTSGRTDTQYF
-	TRBV5-6	-	TRBJ1-1	TGTGCCAGCAGCTCGCTACCGGAGGGGAGCACTGAAGCTTTCTTT	CASSSLPEGSTEAFF
-	TRBV10-3	-	TRBJ1-4	TGTGCCATCAGTTCCAGTGAAAAACTGTTTTTT	CAISSSEKLFF
TRBD2	TRBV2	-	TRBJ2-1	TGTGCCAGCAGTGGCACTAGCGGGAACCTCGCTAATGAGCAGTTCTTC	CASSGTSGNLANEQFF
-	TRBV7-8	-	TRBJ2-1	TGTGCCAGCAGCTTAGAGTCGGTGTACAATGAGCAGTTCTTC	CASSLESVYNEQFF
-	TRBV28	-	TRBJ2-3	TGTGCCAGCAGTTACATCGAGGGATCCGGAACAGATACGCAGTATTTT	CASSYIEGSGTDTQYF
-	TRBV4-1	-	TRBJ1-1	TGCGCCAGCAGCCAAGCCCGTGATGGACAGTCGTCGCAAGCTTTCTTT	CASSQARDGQSSQAFF
-	TRBV29-1	-	TRBJ2-1	TGCAGCGTTGGAGGGACACCAATGGGGAATGAGCAGTTCTTC	CSVGGTPMGNEQFF
-	TRBV6-4	once	TRBJ1-2	TGTGCCAGCAGTAGACTTCCCGGGACTTCAGGCGGCTACACCTTC	CASSRLPGTSGGYTF
-	TRBV29-1	-	TRBJ1-2	TGCAGCGTTGAGGATGGGCAGCCCGCGGGTGGCTACACCTTC	CSVEDGQPAGGYTF
TRBD1	TRBV5-6	once	TRBJ1-2	TGTGCCAGCAGCTCGACAGGGGGTAGCGGCTACACCTTC	CASSSTGGSGYTF
-	TRBV18	-	TRBJ2-5	TGTGCCAGCTCACCCCAACCTGGGGACTACCAAGAGACCCAGTACTTC	CASSPQPGDYQETQYF
-	TRBV11-2	-	TRBJ2-3	TGTGCCAGCAGCTTCGGTGTTAATACGCAGTATTTT	CASSFGVNTQYF
TRBD1	TRBV7-9	-	TRBJ1-1	TGTGCCAGCAGCTTAGCGACAGGGCGCACTGAAGCTTTCTTT	CASSLATGRTEAFF
TRBD2	TRBV10-2	few	TRBJ2-7	TGCGCCACCCTGGGAAAGAGCGGGAGCGAGCAGTACTTC	CATLGKSGSEQYF
-	TRBV7-6	-	TRBJ2-2	TGTGCCAGCAGCTTATTCGAGGAGCCGAACACCGGGGAGCTGTTTTTT	CASSLFEEPNTGELFF
-	TRBV19	-	TRBJ1-5	TGTGCCAGTAGTGGGCGGCAGGGTAGCAATCAGCCCCAGCATTTT	CASSGRQGSNQPQHF
TRBD1	TRBV14	-	TRBJ1-2	TGTGCCAGCAGCCAAATACGGACAGGCGGGGTTTATGGCTACACCTTC	CASSQIRTGGVYGYTF
TRBD2	TRBV4-1	-	TRBJ2-7	TGCGCCAGCAGCCAAGACCTGGTGACTAGCGGCCTTCTCTCCTACGAGCAGTACTTC	CASSQDLVTSGLLSYEQYF
-	TRBV27	-	TRBJ1-3	TGTGCCAGCAACGCAGGGTCCGGAAACACCATATATTTT	CASNAGSGNTIYF
TRBD1	TRBV5-1	-	TRBJ1-4	TGCGCCAGCAGCCTGGGGGGACAGGGTTCCAATGAAAAACTGTTTTTT	CASSLGGQGSNEKLFF
TRBD2	TRBV19	-	TRBJ2-3	TGTGCCAGTAGTTCGCCCGGGACTAGCGCCTTCACAGATACGCAGTATTTT	CASSSPGTSAFTDTQYF
-	TRBV5-4	-	TRBJ2-7	TGTGCCAGCAGCTTGTCGGGGGATCTCCACGAGCAGTACTTC	CASSLSGDLHEQYF
-	TRBV7-7	-	TRBJ1-3	TGTGCCAGCAGCGCACAACCGGGTCCCCTAGGAAACACCATATATTTT	CASSAQPGPLGNTIYF
TRBD2	TRBV6-1	-	TRBJ2-7	TGTGCCAGCAACGTAGGTGGGAGGGTCCGCTACGAGCAGTACTTC	CASNVGGRVRYEQYF
-	TRBV7-2	-	TRBJ1-2	TGTGCCAGCAGCTTCACCCCCGGCGGCTATGGCTACACCTTC	CASSFTPGGYGYTF
-	TRBV5-6	-	TRBJ2-5	TGTGCCAGCAGCTTGGGGGTAGGGAGGGAGACCCAGTACTTC	CASSLGVGRETQYF
TRBD1	TRBV4-1	-	TRBJ1-4	TGCGCCAGCAGCCAAGATCCCCGGGACAGGGCAACTCGGGGTGAAAAACTGTTTTTT	CASSQDPRDRATRGEKLFF
-	TRBV6-1	-	TRBJ2-5	TGTGCCAGCAGTGAGGTTGCAGGGTATCATCAAGAGACCCAGTACTTC	CASSEVAGYHQETQYF
-	TRBV10-3	once	TRBJ2-1	TGTGCCATCAGTGAGTCGAGGCAACAGGACCCCTACAATGAGCAGTTCTTC	CAISESRQQDPYNEQFF
-	TRBV10-3	-	TRBJ2-3	TGTGCCACCAGCGTTGGCGGCGGATACACAGATACGCAGTATTTT	CATSVGGGYTDTQYF
-	TRBV6-5	-	TRBJ2-2	TGTGCCAGCAGAGAAAGACAGCTTTTGATGGGGGAGCTGTTTTTT	CASRERQLLMGELFF